Each of the 21 T cell receptor beta chains below was sequenced from the same sample in a study of post-analysis software for immune sequencing data (dated by TCRdb to between 2014 and 2016). Study-level results and caveats: Significantly higher frequencies in patients than in controls were found for about five TRBV segments, including TRBV5-6, TRBV5-1 and TRBV20-1.

Their cognate antigens are unknown. The library was built by means of PCR. This sample was sequenced with an Illumina HiSeq 2500. Unique molecular identifiers were incorporated into TCR beta cDNA libraries to reduce PCR and sequencing biases. TCRdb ran its own pipeline on the public reads, namely fastp trimming at Q25 and MiXCR clone calling, and kept in-frame beta chains. Duplicate CDR3 protein sequences are folded into a single record with the most common DNA and genes. For this sample there are roughly 870,000 distinct CDR3 sequences; about 57% appear just once. The ten largest clones take up 4.6% of the sample. Sequencing was carried out using blood. These receptors were collected from a girl aged 5 to 17 with multiple sclerosis.

The chain links TRBV20-1 to TRBJ2-5; TRBD2 agrees at 9 bases. The CDR3 runs to 14 residues. Germline V lookup: CDR1 DFQATT, CDR2 SNEGSKA (reference sequence). V lost 8 bases and J lost 4; bases outside the gene matches: 11. In nucleotides, the CDR3 is TGCAGTCCTTGGATAGCGGGAGTTGGAGAGACCCAGTACTTC. Translated: CSPWIAGVGETQYF.

The sample holds a few counts of this clonotype. The chain has TRBV12-3 or TRBV12-4 and TRBJ1-2, with D possibly matching TRBD1 (6 bases). The CDR3 has 15 residues. Trimming cost V 5 bases and J 4 bases, with 17 bases left between them. CDR3 amino acids: CASSKWDTGTYGYTF. In DNA form, the CDR3 reads TGTGCCAGCAGTAAATGGGACACGGGGACCTATGGCTACACCTTC.

The rearrangement uses TRBV7-3 and TRBJ2-1; 16 nucleotides agree with TRBD2. V trimming: 5 bases; J trimming: 4 bases; junction bases outside the gene matches: 8. The CDR3 spans 18 residues. Looked up from germline, CDR1 is SGHTA and CDR2 is FQGTGA. CDR3 sequence (DNA): TGTGCCAGCAGCCCGCCCGGGACTAGCGGGGGGGCTTACAATGAGCAGTTCTTC. Translating gives CASSPPGTSGGAYNEQFF.

The chain couples TRBV24-1 to TRBJ2-6; possibly TRBD1 or TRBD2 for D (5 bases each). The CDR3 contains 17 residues. Germline values: CDR1 KGHDR, CDR2 SFDVKD. Trimming removed 6 bases from V and 2 bases from J, with 16 bases in between. As DNA, the CDR3 is TGTGCCACCAGTCTCCGGGACCCGGGGACTGGGGCCAACGTCCTGACTTTC. Its protein product is CATSLRDPGTGANVLTF.

The rearrangement links TRBV2 to TRBJ2-7; 9 nucleotides agree with TRBD2. This CDR3 region has 13 residues. Germline loops: CDR1 SNHLY, CDR2 FYNNEI. V lost 9 bases, J lost 2 bases, and 5 bases stayed unmatched. DNA for the CDR3: TGTGCCAGAGAGCGGGAGGATACCTACGAGCAGTACTTC. It yields the protein CAREREDTYEQYF.

The chain joins TRBV18 to TRBJ2-7, with 8 bases matching TRBD1. CDR3 length: 15 residues. CDR1 and CDR2 from the germline V gene are KGHSH and LQKENI. V gave up 4 bases and J gave up 0 bases; unmatched junction bases: 5. The DNA of the CDR3 is TGTGCCAGCTCACAGACAGGGGCGAGCTCCTACGAGCAGTACTTC. Protein product: CASSQTGASSYEQYF. Full variable domain (outside the CDR3, taken from reference TRBV18 and TRBJ2-7): NAGVMQNPRHLVRRRGQEARLRCSPMKGHSHVYWYRQLPEEGLKFMVYLQKENIIDESGMPKERFSAEFPKEGPSILRIQQVVRGDSAAYFCASSQTGASSYEQYFGPGTRLTVT.

The V call is TRBV7-2, the J call TRBJ1-5; D uncertain. Trimming cost V 1 base and J 6 bases, with 10 bases left between them. Germline V gene sequence: CDR1 SGHTA, CDR2 FQGNSA. CDR3 size: 14 residues. The CDR3 loop is CASSLDAGGQPQHF. The CDR3 DNA sequence: TGTGCCAGCAGCTTAGATGCAGGAGGTCAGCCCCAGCATTTT.

The rearrangement joins TRBV7-2 to TRBJ2-7; TRBD1 is a possible D gene (6 bases). Between the trimmed V and J ends, which lost 5 bases and 0 bases, there was a span of 14 bases. The CDR3 contains 15 residues. From germline, CDR1 is SGHTA and CDR2 FQGNSA. DNA for the CDR3: TGTGCCAGCAGCCCGAGACAGGACCCCTCCTACGAGCAGTACTTC. Its translation is CASSPRQDPSYEQYF.

The chain recombines TRBV7-9 with TRBJ2-2; the match to TRBD2 covers 7 bases. CDR1 and CDR2 (germline): SEHNR, FQNEAQ (reference sequence). The V segment lost 10 bases and the J segment 1 base; nucleotides outside the gene matches: 3. CDR3 length: 13 amino acids. The CDR3, as DNA: TGTGCCACCTCTAGCGGGAACACCGGGGAGCTGTTTTTT. Its protein product is CATSSGNTGELFF.

To note about this clonotype: A much larger clone differs from this one at a single base, so this may be a read error. V usage is TRBV11-3 and J usage is TRBJ2-5, with a tentative D call TRBD2 (5 bases). The CDR3 is 13 residues long. Trimming shortened V by 1 base and J by 4 bases, and 7 bases separated the two germline ends. Germline-derived CDR1 and CDR2 are SGHNT and YENEEA. The CDR3, as DNA: TGTGCCAGCAGCTTAGCGGCGGGAGAGACCCAGTACTTC. Encoded protein: CASSLAAGETQYF. Together with reference TRBV11-3 and TRBJ2-5, the CDR3 gives the full variable domain: EAGVVQSPRYKIIEKKQPVAFWCNPISGHNTLYWYLQNLGQGPELLIRYENEEAVDDSQLPKDRFSAERLKGVDSTLKIQPAELGDSAVYLCASSLAAGETQYFGPGTRLLVL.

V usage is TRBV7-9 and J usage is TRBJ2-7; the match to TRBD1 covers 10 bases. Germline V gene data show CDR1 as SEHNR and CDR2 as FQNEAQ (reference sequence). Trimming took 5 bases from V and 6 from J; bases not matched to a gene: 4. This CDR3 comprises 13 residues. The CDR3 DNA reads TGTGCCAGCAGCACGGACAGGGGGACCGAGCAGTACTTC. Its protein product is CASSTDRGTEQYF.

The chain joins TRBV6-5 to TRBJ2-4, with a weak D call TRBD1 (5 bases). Gene TRBJ2-7 matches the end of the DNA better, so the J call may be wrong. CDR3 size: 13 residues. Looked up from germline, CDR1 is MNHEY and CDR2 is SVGAGI. The CDR3 protein is CASTGPQRYEQYF. The CDR3 bases are TGTGCCAGTACAGGTCCTCAGAGATACGAGCAGTACTTC.

This clonotype appeared many times. The chain recombines TRBV28 with TRBJ2-1, with no clear D. The CDR3 length is 11 residues. V dropped 3 bases and J dropped 3 bases, with 0 bases sitting between them. CDR1 is MDHEN and CDR2 is SYDVKM in the germline V gene. CDR3 bases: TGTGCCAGCAGTTTCTACAATGAGCAGTTCTTC. Its translation is CASSFYNEQFF.

V and J are TRBV15 and TRBJ1-5; unclear D gene. This CDR3 region has 13 residues. The germline CDR1 and CDR2 sequences are LNHNV and YYDKDF (reference sequence). The V end lost 0 bases, the J end lost 5 bases, and 5 bases lay between the germline ends. CDR3 in amino acids: CATSREGYQPQHF. CDR3 nucleotides: TGTGCCACCAGCAGAGAAGGCTATCAGCCCCAGCATTTT.

The rearrangement links TRBV7-6 to TRBJ2-3; D not certain. This CDR3 contains 13 residues. Trimming stripped 7 bases from V and 3 bases from J, with 11 bases between. Germline V gives CDR1 SGHVS, CDR2 FNYEAQ. The CDR3 spells CASTSYLTDTQYF. Here the CDR3 DNA reads TGTGCCAGCACCTCTTATCTTACAGATACGCAGTATTTT. Full variable domain (remainder filled in from reference TRBV7-6 and TRBJ2-3): GAGVSQSPRYKVTKRGQDVALRCDPISGHVSLYWYRQALGQGPEFLTYFNYEAQQDKSGLPNDRFSAERPEGSISTLTIQRTEQRDSAMYRCASTSYLTDTQYFGPGTRLTVL.

This clonotype was seen only a few times. The genes are TRBV4-1 and TRBJ1-1, with unresolved D. V was trimmed by 0 bases and J by 4 bases, leaving 0 bases between them. CDR1 and CDR2 (germline): MGHRA, YSYEKL. The CDR3 runs to 11 residues. The CDR3 loop reads CASSQDTEAFF. As DNA, the CDR3 is TGCGCCAGCAGCCAAGACACTGAAGCTTTCTTT.

V and J are TRBV5-1 and TRBJ2-2; 8 positions agree with TRBD1. Losses at the gene ends were 4 bases for V and 4 bases for J; bases not matched to a gene: 6. The CDR3 covers 15 residues. Germline V gene data show CDR1 as SGHRS and CDR2 as YFSETQ. The chain's CDR3 is CASSNGQGSTGELFF. In DNA form, the CDR3 reads TGCGCCAGCAGCAATGGACAGGGAAGCACCGGGGAGCTGTTTTTT.

This clonotype occurred once. The rearrangement joins TRBV20-1 to TRBJ2-3; D perhaps matches TRBD2 (5 bases). V lost 3 bases and J 4 bases, leaving 14 bases between the germline ends. From germline, CDR1 is DFQATT and CDR2 SNEGSKA (reference sequence). The CDR3 loop spans 14 amino acids. DNA for the CDR3: TGCAGTGCTAGGCGGCCCGAGGGCGCAGATACGCAGTATTTT. Translating gives CSARRPEGADTQYF.

The chain carries TRBV12-3 or TRBV12-4 and TRBJ1-2; D is unresolved. This CDR3 is 13 amino acids long. Deletions cut 5 bases from V and 0 bases from J, with 7 bases between. In nucleotides, the CDR3 is TGTGCCAGCAGTCTACAGTCTAACTATGGCTACACCTTC. Translated, it gives CASSLQSNYGYTF.

The J gene is TRBJ2-7, the V gene TRBV10-3; 7 bases align to TRBD1. With 4 bases clipped from V and 0 bases from J, the junction kept 6 bases outside the gene matches. This CDR3 spans 15 amino acids. CDR1 ENHRY and CDR2 SYGVKD come from the germline V gene. The CDR3 region has the DNA TGTGCCATCAGTGGCGACAGGGCGGGCTCCTACGAGCAGTACTTC. This codes for CAISGDRAGSYEQYF.

The chain links TRBV29-1 to TRBJ2-7, with D tentatively TRBD1 (6 bases). The V gene's germline CDR1 is SQVTM and CDR2 ANQGSEA. V lost 4 bases and J lost 1, with 14 bases in between. The CDR3 sequence is 14 residues long. CDR3 residues: CSVGVRGFSYEQYF. CDR3 in DNA: TGCAGCGTTGGGGTCAGGGGATTTTCCTACGAGCAGTACTTC.